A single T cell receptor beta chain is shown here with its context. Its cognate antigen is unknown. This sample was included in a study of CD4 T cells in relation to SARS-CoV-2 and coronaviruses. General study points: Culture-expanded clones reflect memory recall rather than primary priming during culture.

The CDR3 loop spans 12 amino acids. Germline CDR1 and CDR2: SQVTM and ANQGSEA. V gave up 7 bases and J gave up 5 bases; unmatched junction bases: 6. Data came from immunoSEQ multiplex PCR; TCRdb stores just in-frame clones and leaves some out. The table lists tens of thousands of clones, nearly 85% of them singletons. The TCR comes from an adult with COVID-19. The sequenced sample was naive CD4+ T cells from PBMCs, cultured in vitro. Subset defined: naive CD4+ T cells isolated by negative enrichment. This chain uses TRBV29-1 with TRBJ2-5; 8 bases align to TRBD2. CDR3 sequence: CSAGSGSETQYF. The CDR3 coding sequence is TGCAGCGCGGGAAGCGGGAGTGAGACCCAGTACTTC.